The clone carrying this T cell receptor (beta chain) was seen a single time. This entry comes from a study of blood T cell repertoires in COVID-19. Study-level background: Acute and convalescent COVID-19 specimens originated in the United States, Italy and Spain. PBMCs, B-cell-depleted T cells, or T cells were the source of the cDNA or gDNA that made up the material.

Authors' methods: Reference gene primers were amplified, and this amplification served to estimate nucleated cell counts. TCRdb keeps only in-frame clones here, not all; method: immunoSEQ multiplex PCR. V, J and clone size are taken as reported in that table, and D and trimming were inferred from the DNA itself. The data contain around 200,000 clones, 85% to 90% of them singletons. The specimen was peripheral blood. This clonotype was obtained from a man aged 40-49 years with active or convalescent COVID-19.

Here the CDR3 reads CASSGSGQGRETQYF. The DNA for the CDR3 is TGCGCCAGCAGCGGTTCGGGGCAGGGGAGAGAGACCCAGTACTTC. The gene calls are TRBV5-1 and TRBJ2-5; the D gene is possibly TRBD1 (6 bases). This CDR3 is built from 15 residues. Germline lookup yields CDR1 SGHRS and CDR2 YFSETQ. The germline V and J ends were trimmed by 4 bases and 4 bases, with 17 bases remaining between them.